This TCR beta chain stems from a study of T-cell memory formation after mild COVID-19. Study-wide results and limits: Pre-infection memory held some responding clones, suggesting pre-existing cross-reactive T cells responded. Mainly CM and EM harbored the contracting CD4+ clones; mainly EMRA harbored the CD8+ ones. Still unconfirmed is whether the second-wave clones peaking on day 37 recognized SARS-CoV-2.

The CDR3 totals 16 residues. Trimming stripped 0 bases from V and 5 bases from J, with 20 bases between. CDR1 DFQATT and CDR2 SNEGSKA come from the germline V gene (reference sequence). TCR alpha and TCR beta cDNA libraries carrying sample barcodes and UMIs came from 5'RACE with constant-segment primers. MiXCR, applied by TCRdb to the 5' RACE reads, yields one record per CDR3 protein. This table holds about 140,000 distinct CDR3 sequences, 11% to 15% found once. Points on this clonotype: The antigen remains unidentified.

Sequenced sample: PBMCs or a T cell subset sorted from them (not recorded which). The chain employs TRBV20-1 and TRBJ2-7; D gene ambiguous. The receptor comes from an adult woman who had mild COVID-19 (a few samples of this study predate the infection). Cell type and time point are not known. CDR3 in DNA: TGCAGTGCTAGAGATAAGGATCTTCCCCCTTTCCACGAGCAGTACTTC. This sequence encodes CSARDKDLPPFHEQYF.